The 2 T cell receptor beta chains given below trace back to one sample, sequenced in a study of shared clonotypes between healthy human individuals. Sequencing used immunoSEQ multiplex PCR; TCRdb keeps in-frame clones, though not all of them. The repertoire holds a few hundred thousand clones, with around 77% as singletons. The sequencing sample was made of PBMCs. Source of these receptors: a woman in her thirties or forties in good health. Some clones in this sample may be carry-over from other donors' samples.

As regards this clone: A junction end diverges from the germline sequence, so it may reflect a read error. In DNA, the CDR3 is TGCGCCAGCAGCCAACTCGGGACAGAGCGTGAAGCTTTCTTT. Residues: CASSQLGTEREAFF. The chain has TRBV7-2 and TRBJ1-1; 7 nucleotides align to TRBD1. The CDR3 contains 14 residues. Germline-derived CDR1 and CDR2 are SGHTA and FQGNSA.

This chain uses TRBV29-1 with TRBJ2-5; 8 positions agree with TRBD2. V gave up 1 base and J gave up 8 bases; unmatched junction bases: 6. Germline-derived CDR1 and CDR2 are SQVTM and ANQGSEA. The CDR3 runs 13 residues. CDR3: CSVEGLAQPTQYF. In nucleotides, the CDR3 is TGCAGCGTTGAAGGACTAGCGCAGCCTACCCAGTACTTC.